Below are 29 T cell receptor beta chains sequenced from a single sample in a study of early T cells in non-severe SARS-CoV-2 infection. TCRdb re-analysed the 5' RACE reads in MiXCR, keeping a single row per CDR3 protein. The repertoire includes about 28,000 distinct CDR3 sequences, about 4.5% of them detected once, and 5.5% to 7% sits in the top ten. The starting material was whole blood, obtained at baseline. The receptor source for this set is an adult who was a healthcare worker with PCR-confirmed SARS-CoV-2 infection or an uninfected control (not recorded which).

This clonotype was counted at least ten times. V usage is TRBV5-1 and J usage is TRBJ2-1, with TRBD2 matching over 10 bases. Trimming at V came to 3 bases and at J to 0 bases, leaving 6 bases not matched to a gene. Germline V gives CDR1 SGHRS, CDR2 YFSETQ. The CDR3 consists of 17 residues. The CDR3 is CASSWMGLASSYNEQFF. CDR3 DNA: TGCGCCAGCAGCTGGATGGGACTAGCGAGCTCCTACAATGAGCAGTTCTTC.

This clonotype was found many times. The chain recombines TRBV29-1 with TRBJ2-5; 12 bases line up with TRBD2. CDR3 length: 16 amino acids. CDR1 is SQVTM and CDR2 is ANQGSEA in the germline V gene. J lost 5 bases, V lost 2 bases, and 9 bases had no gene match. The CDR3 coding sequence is TGCAGCGTTGAATCTAGCGGGGGGGCCAGAGGCGAGACCCAGTACTTC. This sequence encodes CSVESSGGARGETQYF.

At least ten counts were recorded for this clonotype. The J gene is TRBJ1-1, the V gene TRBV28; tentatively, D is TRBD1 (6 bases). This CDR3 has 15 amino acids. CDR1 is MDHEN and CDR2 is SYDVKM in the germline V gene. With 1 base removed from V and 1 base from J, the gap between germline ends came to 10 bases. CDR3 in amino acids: CASSLLTGRNTEAFF. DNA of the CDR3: TGTGCCAGCAGTTTATTGACAGGAAGGAACACTGAAGCTTTCTTT.

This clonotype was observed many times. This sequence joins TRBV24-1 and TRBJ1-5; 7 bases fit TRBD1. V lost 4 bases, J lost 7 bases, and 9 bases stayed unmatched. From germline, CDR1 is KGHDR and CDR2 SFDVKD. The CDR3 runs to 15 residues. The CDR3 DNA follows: TGTGCCACCAGTGACCAAGACAGGGCTGAACAGCCCCAGCATTTT. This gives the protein CATSDQDRAEQPQHF.

For the CDR3, the DNA is TGTGCCAGCAGTTTAATACTAGCGGGAGTTTTAGGTAATGAGCAGTTCTTC. Its protein product is CASSLILAGVLGNEQFF. The chain recombines TRBV28 with TRBJ2-1; 11 positions match TRBD2. The V gene's germline CDR1 is MDHEN and CDR2 SYDVKM. The CDR3 length is 17 residues. Trimming removed 2 bases from V and 7 bases from J; junction bases left unmatched: 10.

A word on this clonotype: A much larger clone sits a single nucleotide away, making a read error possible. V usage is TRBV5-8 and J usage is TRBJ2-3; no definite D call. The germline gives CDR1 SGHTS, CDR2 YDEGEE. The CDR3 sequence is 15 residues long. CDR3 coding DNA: TGTGTCAGCAGCTTGGGCGGTGCGAATACAGATACGCAGTATTTT. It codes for CVSSLGGANTDTQYF.

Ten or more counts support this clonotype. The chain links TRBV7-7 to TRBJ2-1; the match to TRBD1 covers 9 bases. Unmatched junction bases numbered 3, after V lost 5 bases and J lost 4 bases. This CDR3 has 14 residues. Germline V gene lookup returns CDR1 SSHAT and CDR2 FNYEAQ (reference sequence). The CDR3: CASSAQGAYNEQFF. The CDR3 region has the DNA TGTGCCAGCAGCGCACAGGGGGCTTACAATGAGCAGTTCTTC.

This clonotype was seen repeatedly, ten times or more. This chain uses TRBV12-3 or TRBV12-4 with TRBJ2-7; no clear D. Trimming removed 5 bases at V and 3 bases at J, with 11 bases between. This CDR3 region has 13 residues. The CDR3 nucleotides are TGTGCCAGCAGTCCCGGGTCTTACTACGAGCAGTACTTC. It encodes CASSPGSYYEQYF.

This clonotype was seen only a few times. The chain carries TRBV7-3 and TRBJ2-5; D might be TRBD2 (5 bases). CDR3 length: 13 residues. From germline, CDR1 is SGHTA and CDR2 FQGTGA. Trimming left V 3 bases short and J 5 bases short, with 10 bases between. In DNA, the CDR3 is TGTGCCAGCAGCTTCGCTAGCAGCGAGACCCAGTACTTC. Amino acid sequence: CASSFASSETQYF.

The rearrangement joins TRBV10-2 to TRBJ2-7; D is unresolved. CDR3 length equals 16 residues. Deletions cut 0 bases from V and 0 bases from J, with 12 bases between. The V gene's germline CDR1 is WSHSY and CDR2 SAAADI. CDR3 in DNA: TGCGCCAGCAGTGAGTCAGGGCCCTTAAGCTCCTACGAGCAGTACTTC. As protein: CASSESGPLSSYEQYF.

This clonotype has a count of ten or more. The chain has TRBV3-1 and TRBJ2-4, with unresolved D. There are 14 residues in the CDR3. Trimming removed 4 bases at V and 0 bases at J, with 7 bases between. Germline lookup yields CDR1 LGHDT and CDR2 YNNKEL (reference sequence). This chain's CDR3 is CASSLGEAKNIQYF. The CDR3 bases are TGTGCCAGCAGCCTTGGAGAAGCCAAAAACATTCAGTACTTC.

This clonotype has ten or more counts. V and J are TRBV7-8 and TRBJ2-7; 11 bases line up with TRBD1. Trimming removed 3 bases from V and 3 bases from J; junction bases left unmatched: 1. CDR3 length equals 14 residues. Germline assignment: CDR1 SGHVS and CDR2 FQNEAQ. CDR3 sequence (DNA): TGTGCCAGCAGCTTCGGGACAGGGGGCTACGAGCAGTACTTC. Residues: CASSFGTGGYEQYF. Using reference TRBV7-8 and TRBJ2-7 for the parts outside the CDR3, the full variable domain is GAGVSQSPRYKVAKRGQDVALRCDPISGHVSLFWYQQALGQGPEFLTYFQNEAQLDKSGLPSDRFFAERPEGSVSTLKIQRTQQEDSAVYLCASSFGTGGYEQYFGPGTRLTVT.

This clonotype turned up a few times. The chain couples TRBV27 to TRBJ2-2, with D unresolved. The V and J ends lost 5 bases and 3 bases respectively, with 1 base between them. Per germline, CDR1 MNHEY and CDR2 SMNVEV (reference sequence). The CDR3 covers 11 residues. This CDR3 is CASSHTGELFF. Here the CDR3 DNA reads TGTGCCAGCAGTCACACCGGGGAGCTGTTTTTT.

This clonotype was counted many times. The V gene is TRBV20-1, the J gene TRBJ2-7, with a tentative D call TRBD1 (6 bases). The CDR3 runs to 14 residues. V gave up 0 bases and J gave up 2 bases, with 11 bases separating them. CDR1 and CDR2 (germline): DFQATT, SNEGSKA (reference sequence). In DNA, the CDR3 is TGCAGTGCTAGAGATTCAGGGGTCACCTACGAGCAGTACTTC. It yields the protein CSARDSGVTYEQYF.

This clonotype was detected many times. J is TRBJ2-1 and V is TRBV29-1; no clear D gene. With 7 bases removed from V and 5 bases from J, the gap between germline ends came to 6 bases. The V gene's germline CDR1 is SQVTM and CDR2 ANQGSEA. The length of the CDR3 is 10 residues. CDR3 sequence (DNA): TGCAGCGCCCGAAACAATGAGCAGTTCTTC. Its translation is CSARNNEQFF.

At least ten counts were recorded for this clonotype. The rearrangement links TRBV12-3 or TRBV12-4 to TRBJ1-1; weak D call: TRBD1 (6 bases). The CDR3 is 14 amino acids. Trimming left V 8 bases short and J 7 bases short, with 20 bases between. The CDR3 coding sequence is TGTGCCAGCGGCCTGGACTCCCCCAGGGGTGAAGCTTTCTTT. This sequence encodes CASGLDSPRGEAFF.

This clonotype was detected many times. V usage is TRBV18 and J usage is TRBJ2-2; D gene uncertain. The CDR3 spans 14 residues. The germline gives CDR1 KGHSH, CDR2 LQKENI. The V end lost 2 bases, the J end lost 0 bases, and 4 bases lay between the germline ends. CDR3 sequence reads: CASSPDANTGELFF. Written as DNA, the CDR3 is TGTGCCAGCTCACCAGACGCGAACACCGGGGAGCTGTTTTTT.

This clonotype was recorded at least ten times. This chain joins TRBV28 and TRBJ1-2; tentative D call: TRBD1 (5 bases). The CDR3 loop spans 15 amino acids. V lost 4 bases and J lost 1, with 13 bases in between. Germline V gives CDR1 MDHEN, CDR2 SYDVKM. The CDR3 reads CASSSPQGINYGYTF. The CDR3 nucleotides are TGTGCCAGCAGTTCACCCCAGGGAATTAACTATGGCTACACCTTC.

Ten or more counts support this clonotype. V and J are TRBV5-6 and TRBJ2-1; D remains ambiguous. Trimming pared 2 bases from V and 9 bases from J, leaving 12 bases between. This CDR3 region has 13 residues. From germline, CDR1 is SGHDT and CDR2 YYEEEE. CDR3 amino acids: CASSFTSVSEQFF. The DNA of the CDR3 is TGTGCCAGCAGCTTTACGAGCGTAAGTGAGCAGTTCTTC.

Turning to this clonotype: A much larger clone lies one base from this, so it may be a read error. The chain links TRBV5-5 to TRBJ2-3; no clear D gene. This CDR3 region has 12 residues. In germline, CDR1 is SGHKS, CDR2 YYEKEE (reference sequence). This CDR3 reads CASSFPADTRYF. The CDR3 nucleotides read TGTGCCAGCAGCTTTCCTGCCGATACGCGGTATTTT.

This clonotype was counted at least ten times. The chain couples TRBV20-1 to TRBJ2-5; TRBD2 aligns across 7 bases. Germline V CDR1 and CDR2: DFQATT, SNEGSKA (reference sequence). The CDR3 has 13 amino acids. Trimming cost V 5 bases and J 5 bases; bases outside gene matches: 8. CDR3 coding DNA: TGCAGTGCTGCCAGGTCCGGGGGGGAGACCCAGTACTTC. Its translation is CSAARSGGETQYF.

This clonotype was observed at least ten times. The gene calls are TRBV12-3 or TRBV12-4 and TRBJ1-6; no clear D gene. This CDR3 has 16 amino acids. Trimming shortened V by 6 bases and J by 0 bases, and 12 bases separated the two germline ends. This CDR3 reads CASSDILSSYNSPLHF. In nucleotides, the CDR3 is TGTGCCAGCAGCGATATCTTGAGCTCCTATAATTCACCCCTCCACTTT.

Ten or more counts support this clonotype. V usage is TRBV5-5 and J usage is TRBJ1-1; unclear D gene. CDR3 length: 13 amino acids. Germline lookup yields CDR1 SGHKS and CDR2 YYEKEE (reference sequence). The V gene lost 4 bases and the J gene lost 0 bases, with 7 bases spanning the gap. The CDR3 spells CASSVSMNTEAFF. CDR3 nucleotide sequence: TGTGCCAGCAGCGTGTCCATGAACACTGAAGCTTTCTTT.

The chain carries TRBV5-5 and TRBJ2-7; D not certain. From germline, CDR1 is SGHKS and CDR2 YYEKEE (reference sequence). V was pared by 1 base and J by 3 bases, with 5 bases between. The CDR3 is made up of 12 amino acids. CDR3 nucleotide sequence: TGTGCCAGCAGCTTGCAGGACTACGAGCAGTACTTC. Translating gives CASSLQDYEQYF.

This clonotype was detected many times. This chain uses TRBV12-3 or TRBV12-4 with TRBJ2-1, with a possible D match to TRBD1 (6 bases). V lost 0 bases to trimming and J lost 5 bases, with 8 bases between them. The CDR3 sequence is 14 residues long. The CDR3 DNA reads TGTGCCAGCAGTTTAGCTAGGACAGACAATGAGCAGTTCTTC. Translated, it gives CASSLARTDNEQFF.

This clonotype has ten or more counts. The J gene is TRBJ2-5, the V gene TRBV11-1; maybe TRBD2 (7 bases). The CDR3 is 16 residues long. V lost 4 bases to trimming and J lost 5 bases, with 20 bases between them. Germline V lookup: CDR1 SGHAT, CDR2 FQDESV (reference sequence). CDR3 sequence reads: CASSSPILGRGETQYF. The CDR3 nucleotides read TGTGCCAGCAGCTCACCCATACTAGGGAGGGGGGAGACCCAGTACTTC. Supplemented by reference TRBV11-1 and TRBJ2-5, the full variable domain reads EAEVAQSPRYKITEKSQAVAFWCDPISGHATLYWYRQILGQGPELLVQFQDESVVDDSQLPKDRFSAERLKGVDSTLKIQPAELGDSAMYLCASSSPILGRGETQYFGPGTRLLVL.

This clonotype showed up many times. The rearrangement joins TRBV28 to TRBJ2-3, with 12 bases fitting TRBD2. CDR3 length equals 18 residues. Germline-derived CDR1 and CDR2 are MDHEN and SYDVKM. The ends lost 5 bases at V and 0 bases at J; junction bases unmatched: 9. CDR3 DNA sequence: TGTGCCAGCAGTCTCACTAGCGGGGGGACAGCTAGCACAGATACGCAGTATTTT. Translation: CASSLTSGGTASTDTQYF.

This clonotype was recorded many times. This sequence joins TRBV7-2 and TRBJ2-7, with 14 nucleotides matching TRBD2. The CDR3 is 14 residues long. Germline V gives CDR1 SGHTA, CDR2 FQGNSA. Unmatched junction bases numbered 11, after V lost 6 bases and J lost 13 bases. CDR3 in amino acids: CASRVGGLAGVPYF. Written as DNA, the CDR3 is TGTGCCAGCAGGGTAGGGGGACTAGCGGGAGTCCCCTACTTC.

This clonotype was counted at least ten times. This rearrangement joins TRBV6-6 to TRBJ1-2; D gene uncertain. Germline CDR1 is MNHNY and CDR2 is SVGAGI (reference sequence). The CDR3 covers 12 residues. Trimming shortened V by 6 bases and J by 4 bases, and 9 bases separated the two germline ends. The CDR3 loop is CASSSLGYGYTF. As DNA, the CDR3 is TGTGCCAGCAGCTCCCTAGGCTATGGCTACACCTTC.